These T cell receptor beta chains were read from a single sample in a study of cytomegalovirus exposure and HLA in healthy donors. Repertoires were generated with immunoSEQ multiplex PCR, while TCRdb's copy carries only in-frame clones and drops some. Here the sample spans approximately 150,000 clones, over 60% being singletons. Sequenced material: PBMCs. These receptors originate from a woman under 40 in good health and CMV-seronegative. The CDR3 runs from the conserved cysteine through the conserved F or W. A D gene is named only where the DNA matches it firmly. Some rows have no size entry. The others give once, few or many, or a class for an expanded clone.

d_call: NA; v_call: TRBV7-3; clone_size: NA; j_call: TRBJ2-2; cdr3_aa: CASSLHLQTTGELFF; cdr3_nt: TGTGCCAGCAGCCTTCATTTACAGACCACCGGGGAGCTGTTTTTT
d_call: NA; v_call: TRBV4-3; clone_size: NA; j_call: TRBJ2-2; cdr3_aa: CASSLSSPGGNTGELFF; cdr3_nt: TGCGCCAGCAGCCTGTCCTCTCCCGGGGGTAACACCGGGGAGCTGTTTTTT
d_call: NA; v_call: TRBV29-1; clone_size: NA; j_call: TRBJ2-3; cdr3_aa: CSVVDWVLGTDTQYF; cdr3_nt: TGCAGCGTAGTGGACTGGGTGTTGGGCACAGATACGCAGTATTTT
d_call: NA; v_call: TRBV4-1; clone_size: NA; j_call: TRBJ2-7; cdr3_aa: CASSQDQGRVTYEQYF; cdr3_nt: TGCGCCAGCAGCCAAGATCAGGGCCGGGTAACCTACGAGCAGTACTTC
d_call: NA; v_call: TRBV11-2; clone_size: few; j_call: TRBJ1-6; cdr3_aa: CASSLGEGNSPLHF; cdr3_nt: TGTGCCAGCAGCTTAGGGGAGGGTAATTCACCCCTCCACTTT
d_call: NA; v_call: TRBV7-3; clone_size: once; j_call: TRBJ1-1; cdr3_aa: CASRRDTNAEAFF; cdr3_nt: TGTGCCAGCAGACGGGACACAAACGCTGAAGCTTTCTTT
d_call: TRBD2; v_call: TRBV15; clone_size: few; j_call: TRBJ2-3; cdr3_aa: CATSLGGTDTQYF; cdr3_nt: TGTGCCACCAGCTTGGGAGGGACAGATACGCAGTATTTT
d_call: TRBD1; v_call: TRBV2; clone_size: once; j_call: TRBJ1-6; cdr3_aa: CASRTGVDNSPLHF; cdr3_nt: TGTGCCAGCCGGACAGGGGTAGACAATTCACCCCTCCACTTT
d_call: NA; v_call: TRBV5-5; clone_size: NA; j_call: TRBJ1-6; cdr3_aa: CASSNWGQISPLHF; cdr3_nt: TGTGCCAGCAGCAACTGGGGCCAGATTTCACCCCTCCACTTT
d_call: TRBD2; v_call: TRBV27; clone_size: NA; j_call: TRBJ2-1; cdr3_aa: CASSPRGGLGNNEQFF; cdr3_nt: TGTGCCAGCAGTCCCCGGGGAGGGCTGGGTAACAATGAGCAGTTCTTC
d_call: NA; v_call: TRBV28; clone_size: NA; j_call: TRBJ1-2; cdr3_aa: CASSVGGLSNYGYTF; cdr3_nt: TGTGCCAGCAGTGTTGGGGGCTTGTCTAACTATGGCTACACCTTC
d_call: TRBD1; v_call: TRBV18; clone_size: NA; j_call: TRBJ2-1; cdr3_aa: CASSLGQGAYNEQFF; cdr3_nt: TGTGCCAGCTCCCTCGGGCAGGGGGCCTACAATGAGCAGTTCTTC
d_call: NA; v_call: TRBV25-1; clone_size: NA; j_call: TRBJ1-3; cdr3_aa: CASSDRASGNTIYF; cdr3_nt: TGTGCCAGCAGTGACAGGGCATCTGGAAACACCATATATTTT
d_call: NA; v_call: TRBV7-2; clone_size: NA; j_call: TRBJ2-7; cdr3_aa: CASSPRSGAYEQYF; cdr3_nt: TGTGCCAGCAGCCCCCGCTCGGGGGCCTACGAGCAGTACTTC
d_call: NA; v_call: TRBV28; clone_size: NA; j_call: TRBJ1-4; cdr3_aa: CASKSANEKLFF; cdr3_nt: TGTGCCAGCAAGTCAGCTAATGAAAAACTGTTTTTT
d_call: TRBD1; v_call: TRBV30; clone_size: NA; j_call: TRBJ2-7; cdr3_aa: CAWNQGAFLYEQYF; cdr3_nt: TGTGCCTGGAATCAGGGGGCGTTTTTGTACGAGCAGTACTTC
d_call: NA; v_call: TRBV19; clone_size: NA; j_call: TRBJ2-2; cdr3_aa: CASSRSLINTGELFF; cdr3_nt: TGTGCCAGTAGTCGGTCGCTAATAAACACCGGGGAGCTGTTTTTT
d_call: NA; v_call: TRBV4-1; clone_size: few; j_call: TRBJ1-3; cdr3_aa: CASSQDDREPSGNTIYF; cdr3_nt: TGCGCCAGCAGCCAAGATGACAGAGAACCCTCTGGAAACACCATATATTTT
d_call: TRBD1; v_call: TRBV5-1; clone_size: NA; j_call: TRBJ1-1; cdr3_aa: CASSIRDRETAFF; cdr3_nt: TGCGCCAGCAGCATTCGAGACAGGGAGACGGCTTTCTTT
d_call: NA; v_call: TRBV7-9; clone_size: NA; j_call: TRBJ2-7; cdr3_aa: CASSSLARSYEQYF; cdr3_nt: TGTGCCAGCAGCTCCCTGGCCCGCTCCTACGAGCAGTACTTC
d_call: TRBD1; v_call: TRBV7-9; clone_size: NA; j_call: TRBJ1-6; cdr3_aa: CASRAGTDLSPLHF; cdr3_nt: TGTGCCAGCAGGGCCGGGACAGACCTTTCACCCCTCCACTTT
d_call: TRBD1; v_call: TRBV27; clone_size: NA; j_call: TRBJ2-1; cdr3_aa: CASSFLDRGNEQFF; cdr3_nt: TGTGCCAGCAGTTTCCTGGACAGGGGCAATGAGCAGTTCTTC
d_call: TRBD1; v_call: TRBV6-1; clone_size: NA; j_call: TRBJ2-3; cdr3_aa: CASTTGTGTDTQYF; cdr3_nt: TGTGCCAGCACCACCGGGACAGGCACAGATACGCAGTATTTT
d_call: NA; v_call: TRBV5-1; clone_size: NA; j_call: TRBJ1-5; cdr3_aa: CASSLGFGDNQPQHF; cdr3_nt: TGCGCCAGCAGCTTGGGTTTCGGAGACAATCAGCCCCAGCATTTT
d_call: NA; v_call: TRBV5-1; clone_size: NA; j_call: TRBJ1-1; cdr3_aa: CASRWGVDGEAFF; cdr3_nt: TGCGCCAGCAGATGGGGGGTAGATGGGGAAGCTTTCTTT
d_call: TRBD2; v_call: TRBV9; clone_size: NA; j_call: TRBJ2-3; cdr3_aa: CASSVLAGGDTQYF; cdr3_nt: TGTGCCAGCAGCGTACTAGCGGGGGGGGATACGCAGTATTTT
d_call: NA; v_call: TRBV25-1; clone_size: few; j_call: TRBJ2-3; cdr3_aa: CASSDPVQTGTQYF; cdr3_nt: TGTGCCAGCAGTGACCCCGTTCAAACGGGTACGCAGTATTTT
d_call: NA; v_call: TRBV7-9; clone_size: NA; j_call: TRBJ2-1; cdr3_aa: CASSLGTVGSEQFF; cdr3_nt: TGTGCCAGCAGCTTAGGCACGGTGGGGAGTGAGCAGTTCTTC
d_call: NA; v_call: TRBV28; clone_size: NA; j_call: TRBJ1-6; cdr3_aa: CASTTLPGGNSPLHF; cdr3_nt: TGTGCCAGCACCACGCTACCCGGGGGTAATTCACCCCTCCACTTT
d_call: NA; v_call: TRBV7-2; clone_size: NA; j_call: TRBJ1-2; cdr3_aa: CASSLQEAGYTF; cdr3_nt: TGTGCCAGCAGCTTACAGGAGGCTGGCTACACCTTC
d_call: NA; v_call: TRBV5-4; clone_size: few; j_call: TRBJ1-1; cdr3_aa: CASSLESGGRRNTEAFF; cdr3_nt: TGTGCCAGCAGCTTGGAGTCGGGGGGACGGAGGAACACTGAAGCTTTCTTT
d_call: NA; v_call: TRBV5-1; clone_size: NA; j_call: TRBJ2-3; cdr3_aa: CASSFSSESTDTQYF; cdr3_nt: TGCGCCAGCAGCTTTTCTAGCGAGAGCACAGATACGCAGTATTTT
d_call: NA; v_call: TRBV5-1; clone_size: NA; j_call: TRBJ1-2; cdr3_aa: CASSQSHTGGTYGYTF; cdr3_nt: TGCGCCAGCAGCCAATCTCACACGGGCGGGACCTATGGCTACACCTTC
d_call: TRBD1; v_call: TRBV7-9; clone_size: few; j_call: TRBJ1-3; cdr3_aa: CASSQQGWENTIYF; cdr3_nt: TGTGCCAGCAGCCAACAGGGGTGGGAAAACACCATATATTTT
d_call: TRBD1; v_call: TRBV6-1; clone_size: NA; j_call: TRBJ1-5; cdr3_aa: CASRQGQNRFSPQHF; cdr3_nt: TGTGCCAGCAGACAGGGACAGAACCGATTCAGCCCCCAGCATTTT
d_call: NA; v_call: TRBV19; clone_size: NA; j_call: TRBJ1-5; cdr3_aa: CASSIRGNQPQHF; cdr3_nt: TGTGCCAGTAGTATCAGGGGTAATCAGCCCCAGCATTTT
d_call: TRBD2; v_call: TRBV2; clone_size: NA; j_call: TRBJ2-3; cdr3_aa: CASSAGLPTDTQYF; cdr3_nt: TGTGCCAGCAGCGCGGGACTACCCACAGATACGCAGTATTTT
d_call: NA; v_call: TRBV4-1; clone_size: NA; j_call: TRBJ2-2; cdr3_aa: CASSSRVATGELFF; cdr3_nt: TGCGCCAGCAGCTCCCGGGTTGCTACCGGGGAGCTGTTTTTT
d_call: TRBD2; v_call: TRBV9; clone_size: NA; j_call: TRBJ2-3; cdr3_aa: CASSVARGGGDTQYF; cdr3_nt: TGTGCCAGCAGCGTAGCTCGCGGGGGTGGAGATACGCAGTATTTT
d_call: NA; v_call: TRBV5-1; clone_size: few; j_call: TRBJ2-5; cdr3_aa: CASTVGTAQEGETQYF; cdr3_nt: TGCGCCAGCACCGTTGGGACAGCTCAGGAGGGAGAGACCCAGTACTTC
d_call: NA; v_call: TRBV30; clone_size: few; j_call: TRBJ1-5; cdr3_aa: CAWSWGGDQPQHF; cdr3_nt: TGTGCCTGGAGTTGGGGAGGGGATCAGCCCCAGCATTTT